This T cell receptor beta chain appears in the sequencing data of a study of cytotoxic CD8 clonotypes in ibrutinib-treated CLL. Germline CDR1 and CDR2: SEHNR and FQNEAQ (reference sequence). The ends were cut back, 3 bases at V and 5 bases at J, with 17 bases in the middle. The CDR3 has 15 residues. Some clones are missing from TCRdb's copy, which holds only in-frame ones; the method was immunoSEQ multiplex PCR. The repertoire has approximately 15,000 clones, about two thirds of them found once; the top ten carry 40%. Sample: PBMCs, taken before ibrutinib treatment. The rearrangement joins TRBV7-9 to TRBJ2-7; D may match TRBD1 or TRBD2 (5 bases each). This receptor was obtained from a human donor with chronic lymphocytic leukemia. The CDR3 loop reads CASSFGDGRPDEQYF. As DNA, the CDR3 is TGTGCCAGCAGCTTCGGGGACGGCCGACCTGACGAGCAGTACTTC.